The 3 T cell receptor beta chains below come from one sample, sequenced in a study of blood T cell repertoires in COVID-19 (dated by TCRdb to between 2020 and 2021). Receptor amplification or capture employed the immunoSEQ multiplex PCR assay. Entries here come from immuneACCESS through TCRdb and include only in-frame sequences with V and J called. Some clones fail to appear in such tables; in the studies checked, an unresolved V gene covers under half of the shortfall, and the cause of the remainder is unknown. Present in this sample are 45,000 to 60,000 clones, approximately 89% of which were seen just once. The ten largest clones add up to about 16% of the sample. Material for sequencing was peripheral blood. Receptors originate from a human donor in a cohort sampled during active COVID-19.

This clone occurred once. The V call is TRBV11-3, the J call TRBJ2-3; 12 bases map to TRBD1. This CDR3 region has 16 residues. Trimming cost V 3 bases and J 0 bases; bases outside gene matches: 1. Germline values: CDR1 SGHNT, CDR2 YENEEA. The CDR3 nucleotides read TGTGCCAGCAGCTTGGGACAGGGGGCTAGCACAGATACGCAGTATTTT. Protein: CASSLGQGASTDTQYF.

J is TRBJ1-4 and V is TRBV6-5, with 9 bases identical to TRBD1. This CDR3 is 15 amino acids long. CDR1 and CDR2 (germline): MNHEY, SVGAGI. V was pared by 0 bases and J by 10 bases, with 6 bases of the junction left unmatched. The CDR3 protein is CASSYSRTGDGKLFF. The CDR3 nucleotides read TGTGCCAGCAGTTACTCGAGGACAGGGGACGGAAAACTGTTTTTT.

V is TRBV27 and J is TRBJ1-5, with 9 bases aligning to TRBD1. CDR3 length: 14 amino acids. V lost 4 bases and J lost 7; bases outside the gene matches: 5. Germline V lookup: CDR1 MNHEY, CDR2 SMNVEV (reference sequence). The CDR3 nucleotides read TGTGCCAGCAGTTACAGGGGGCCTGGGCAGCCCCAGCATTTT. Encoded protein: CASSYRGPGQPQHF.